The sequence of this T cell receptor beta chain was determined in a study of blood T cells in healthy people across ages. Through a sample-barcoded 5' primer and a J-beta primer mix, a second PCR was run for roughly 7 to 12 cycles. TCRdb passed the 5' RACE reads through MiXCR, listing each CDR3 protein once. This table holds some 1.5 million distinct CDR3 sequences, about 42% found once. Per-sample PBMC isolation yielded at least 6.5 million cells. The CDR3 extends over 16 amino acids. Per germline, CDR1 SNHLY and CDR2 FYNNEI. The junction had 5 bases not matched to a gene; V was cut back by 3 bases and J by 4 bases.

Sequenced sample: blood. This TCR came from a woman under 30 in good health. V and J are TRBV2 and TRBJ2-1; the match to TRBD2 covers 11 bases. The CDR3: CASSDSSGRNYNEQFF. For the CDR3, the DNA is TGTGCCAGCAGTGATTCTAGCGGGAGGAATTACAATGAGCAGTTCTTC.